This entry lists 13 T cell receptor beta chains sequenced from one sample in a study of a mutant IDH1 vaccine in newly diagnosed glioma. Time point noted: week 35, safety follow-up. Topical imiquimod was applied with each vaccine dose, which held 300 ug of mutant IDH1 20-mer peptide. Some clones are missing from TCRdb's copy, which holds only in-frame ones; the method was immunoSEQ multiplex PCR. The sample gives about 30,000 clones, approximately 80% of which show up once; approximately 15% is in the top ten. Which antigens these TCRs recognize remains unknown. The material was PBMCs, obtained from a glioma patient whose treatment included an IDH1 peptide vaccine. The source of these receptors is a man aged 25 to 40 with glioma.

This clone was observed once. CDR3 in DNA: TGTGCCAGCAGCAAAAAACAGGGGGCCATTGAAAAACTGTTTTTT. Translation gives CASSKKQGAIEKLFF. The rearrangement joins TRBV7-9 to TRBJ1-4; 9 positions agree with TRBD1. The J segment lost 7 bases and the V segment lost 5 bases, leaving 8 bases of the junction unmatched. The germline gives CDR1 SEHNR, CDR2 FQNEAQ (reference sequence). This CDR3 has 15 residues.

The DNA for the CDR3 is TGCGCCAGCACCTCCGGGACGGTAGGTGCTAACGAGCAGTACTTC. Amino acids: CASTSGTVGANEQYF. The rearrangement joins TRBV5-1 to TRBJ2-7, with D perhaps TRBD1 or TRBD2 (5 bases each). The germline V and J ends were trimmed by 6 bases and 5 bases, with 21 bases remaining between them. This CDR3 has 15 amino acids. Germline V gene sequence: CDR1 SGHRS, CDR2 YFSETQ.

The gene calls are TRBV5-4 and TRBJ2-3, with 8 bases fitting TRBD2. After removal of 0 bases from V and 1 base from J, the junction contained 4 bases not matched to a gene. The CDR3 length is 16 residues. Germline loops: CDR1 SGHNT, CDR2 YYREEE (reference sequence). The CDR3 spells CASSLGLAGRTDTQYF. DNA for the CDR3: TGTGCCAGCAGCTTGGGGCTAGCGGGCCGCACAGATACGCAGTATTTT.

CDR3 region: CASIHLTGVDTGELFF. CDR3 DNA sequence: TGTGCCAGCATACATCTCACGGGGGTGGACACCGGGGAGCTGTTTTTT. The J gene is TRBJ2-2, the V gene TRBV7-9; weak D call: TRBD2 (6 bases). The V gene's germline CDR1 is SEHNR and CDR2 FQNEAQ (reference sequence). This CDR3 spans 16 amino acids. V dropped 7 bases and J dropped 3 bases, with 18 bases sitting between them.

This rearrangement joins TRBV14 to TRBJ1-1; D gene ambiguous. The germline V gene encodes CDR1 SGHDN and CDR2 FVKESK. Trimming left V 1 base short and J 1 base short, with 7 bases between. The CDR3 covers 14 residues. CDR3 sequence: CASSQVRANTEAFF. CDR3 bases: TGTGCCAGCAGCCAAGTTAGAGCGAACACTGAAGCTTTCTTT.

This chain links TRBV5-6 with TRBJ1-5; D not resolved. In germline, CDR1 is SGHDT, CDR2 YYEEEE. Trimming pared 0 bases from V and 3 bases from J, leaving 16 bases between. The CDR3 spans 17 residues. CDR3 DNA: TGTGCCAGCAGCTTGGCGGGTGGCAGCCCCAACAATCAGCCCCAGCATTTT. Its translation is CASSLAGGSPNNQPQHF.

This chain connects TRBV7-6 to TRBJ2-5; 7 nucleotides align to TRBD1. The CDR3 has 15 residues. CDR1 SGHVS and CDR2 FNYEAQ come from the germline V gene. V shed 1 base and J 4 bases; nucleotides not matched to a gene: 6. The CDR3 region is CASSLEQGSGETQYF. CDR3 sequence (DNA): TGTGCCAGCAGCTTAGAACAGGGGAGTGGAGAGACCCAGTACTTC.

This chain uses TRBV30 with TRBJ2-7, with D hard to call. V was trimmed by 3 bases and J by 7 bases, leaving 16 bases between them. Germline V gene lookup returns CDR1 GTSNPN and CDR2 SVGIG (reference sequence). The CDR3 sequence is 13 residues long. The CDR3 DNA follows: TGTGCCTGGAGCCGTAATAGCATGGGTGAGCAGTACTTC. It codes for CAWSRNSMGEQYF.

The chain joins TRBV5-1 to TRBJ2-7; tentative D call: TRBD2 (6 bases). V was clipped by 1 base and J by 2 bases, with 10 bases between them. This CDR3 spans 14 amino acids. The germline CDR1 and CDR2 sequences are SGHRS and YFSETQ. CDR3 residues: CASSLNGGTYEQYF. In DNA form, the CDR3 reads TGCGCCAGCAGCTTGAACGGCGGGACCTACGAGCAGTACTTC.

V is TRBV18 and J is TRBJ2-6; D possibly corresponds to TRBD2 (6 bases). CDR3 length equals 15 residues. The germline CDR1 and CDR2 sequences are KGHSH and LQKENI. The V and J ends lost 8 bases and 0 bases respectively, with 11 bases between them. The CDR3 DNA reads as TGTGCCAGCCGGGAGCCGAGCTCTGGGGCCAACGTCCTGACTTTC. Amino acid sequence: CASREPSSGANVLTF. Full variable domain (remainder filled in from reference TRBV18 and TRBJ2-6): NAGVMQNPRHLVRRRGQEARLRCSPMKGHSHVYWYRQLPEEGLKFMVYLQKENIIDESGMPKERFSAEFPKEGPSILRIQQVVRGDSAAYFCASREPSSGANVLTFGAGSRLTVL.

The chain employs TRBV5-1 and TRBJ2-2, with TRBD2 matching over 12 bases. Germline values: CDR1 SGHRS, CDR2 YFSETQ. This CDR3 is built from 17 residues. J gave up 4 bases and V 0 bases, and 4 bases lay outside the gene matches. CDR3 nucleotide sequence: TGCGCCAGCAGCTTGGGACTAGCGGGAGACACCACCGGGGAGCTGTTTTTT. Protein sequence: CASSLGLAGDTTGELFF.

The rearrangement joins TRBV2 to TRBJ2-3; 10 nucleotides line up with TRBD2. With 4 bases clipped from V and 2 bases from J, the junction kept 6 bases outside the gene matches. Germline V gene data show CDR1 as SNHLY and CDR2 as FYNNEI. This CDR3 spans 16 amino acids. The CDR3 coding sequence is TGTGCCAGCAGTGGAGATCTAGCGGGGGCCACAGATACGCAGTATTTT. It is translated as CASSGDLAGATDTQYF.

The chain uses TRBV5-6 and TRBJ1-2, with TRBD1 matching 11 bases. The V and J ends lost 5 bases and 2 bases, in that order; junction bases with no gene match: 8. This CDR3 is built from 16 residues. Germline V gene data show CDR1 as SGHDT and CDR2 as YYEEEE. CDR3 bases: TGTGCCAGCAGAACTACCGGGACAGGGGGAAACTATGGCTACACCTTC. It specifies CASRTTGTGGNYGYTF.